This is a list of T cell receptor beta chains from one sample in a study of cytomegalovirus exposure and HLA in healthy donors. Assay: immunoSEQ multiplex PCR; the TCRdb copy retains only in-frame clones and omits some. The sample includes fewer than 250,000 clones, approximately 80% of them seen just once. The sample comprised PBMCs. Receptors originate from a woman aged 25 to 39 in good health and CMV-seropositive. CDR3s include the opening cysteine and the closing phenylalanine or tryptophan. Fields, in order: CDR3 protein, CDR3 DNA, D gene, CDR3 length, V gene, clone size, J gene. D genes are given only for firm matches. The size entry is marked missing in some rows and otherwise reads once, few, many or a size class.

CDR3: CASSQPRTSGHNEQFF
DNA: TGCGCCAGCAGCCAACCTAGGACTAGCGGGCACAATGAGCAGTTCTTC
D: TRBD2
length: 16
V: TRBV4-3
size: -
J: TRBJ2-1

CDR3: CASSLGGRALSTDTQYF
DNA: TGTGCCAGCAGCTTAGGCGGGAGGGCACTAAGCACAGATACGCAGTATTTT
D: TRBD2
length: 17
V: TRBV7-3
size: few
J: TRBJ2-3

CDR3: CATSRDLGLTGELFF
DNA: TGTGCCACCAGCAGAGATCTGGGACTCACCGGGGAGCTGTTTTTT
D: -
length: 15
V: TRBV15
size: -
J: TRBJ2-2

CDR3: CASSLYGPQQYTGNTIYF
DNA: TGTGCCAGCAGTTTATATGGGCCTCAGCAATATACTGGAAACACCATATATTTT
D: -
length: 18
V: TRBV28
size: -
J: TRBJ1-3

CDR3: CASSRGPSYEQYF
DNA: TGCGCCAGCAGCCGAGGTCCCTCCTACGAGCAGTACTTC
D: -
length: 13
V: TRBV5-1
size: few
J: TRBJ2-7

CDR3: CASSLNRDGGALDTQYF
DNA: TGCGCCAGCAGCCTGAACCGCGACGGGGGGGCATTAGATACGCAGTATTTT
D: TRBD2
length: 17
V: TRBV4-1
size: few
J: TRBJ2-3

CDR3: CAWSVLAGDGNQPQHF
DNA: TGTGCCTGGAGTGTACTTGCAGGGGACGGCAATCAGCCCCAGCATTTT
D: -
length: 16
V: TRBV30
size: -
J: TRBJ1-5

CDR3: CASSLEGSYEQYF
DNA: TGCGCCAGCAGCTTGGAAGGGAGCTACGAGCAGTACTTC
D: -
length: 13
V: TRBV5-1
size: -
J: TRBJ2-7

CDR3: CASSTRDRFYGYTF
DNA: TGTGCCAGCAGCACCCGGGACAGATTCTATGGCTACACCTTC
D: TRBD1
length: 14
V: TRBV9
size: -
J: TRBJ1-2

CDR3: CSVETVNTGELFF
DNA: TGCAGCGTTGAGACAGTGAACACCGGGGAGCTGTTTTTT
D: -
length: 13
V: TRBV29-1
size: -
J: TRBJ2-2

CDR3: CASSETRWATEAFF
DNA: TGTGCCAGCAGTGAAACCCGGTGGGCCACTGAAGCTTTCTTT
D: -
length: 14
V: TRBV6-1
size: -
J: TRBJ1-1

CDR3: CAWSSQGTDGYTF
DNA: TGTGCCTGGAGTTCACAGGGGACTGATGGCTACACCTTC
D: TRBD1
length: 13
V: TRBV30
size: once
J: TRBJ1-2

CDR3: CASSVGPGGAGSGNTIYF
DNA: TGTGCCAGCAGCGTAGGCCCCGGGGGGGCAGGCTCTGGAAACACCATATATTTT
D: -
length: 18
V: TRBV9
size: -
J: TRBJ1-3

CDR3: CASSLTGTANQPQHF
DNA: TGTGCCAGCAGTTTAACCGGGACAGCTAATCAGCCCCAGCATTTT
D: TRBD1
length: 15
V: TRBV27
size: -
J: TRBJ1-5

CDR3: CASSYTVSYEQYF
DNA: TGTGCCAGCAGTTATACAGTTTCCTACGAGCAGTACTTC
D: -
length: 13
V: TRBV6-1
size: -
J: TRBJ2-7

CDR3: CASSFVQRASTDTQYF
DNA: TGTGCCAGCAGTTTTGTCCAGCGGGCATCCACAGATACGCAGTATTTT
D: -
length: 16
V: TRBV28
size: -
J: TRBJ2-3

CDR3: CASSLPGDYEQYF
DNA: TGTGCCAGCAGCTTACCAGGGGATTACGAGCAGTACTTC
D: -
length: 13
V: TRBV7-2
size: -
J: TRBJ2-7

CDR3: CASSLSGLPYNEQFF
DNA: TGTGCCAGCAGCTTATCCGGACTACCCTACAATGAGCAGTTCTTC
D: -
length: 15
V: TRBV11-2
size: -
J: TRBJ2-1

CDR3: CASSYLGGQETQYF
DNA: TGTGCCAGCAGTTACTTGGGGGGCCAAGAGACCCAGTACTTC
D: -
length: 14
V: TRBV9
size: few
J: TRBJ2-5

CDR3: CASSQGAGEYTEAFF
DNA: TGTGCCAGCAGCCAAGGAGCAGGGGAGTACACTGAAGCTTTCTTT
D: -
length: 15
V: TRBV14
size: -
J: TRBJ1-1

CDR3: CASSSPGTAYEQYF
DNA: TGTGCCAGCAGTTCCCCCGGGACAGCCTACGAGCAGTACTTC
D: TRBD1
length: 14
V: TRBV28
size: -
J: TRBJ2-7

CDR3: CASSLATLGREGPEQFF
DNA: TGTGCCAGCAGCTTAGCGACCCTCGGCCGGGAGGGCCCTGAGCAGTTCTTC
D: TRBD2
length: 17
V: TRBV5-5
size: -
J: TRBJ2-1

CDR3: CASSPRQGLEEAFF
DNA: TGTGCCAGCTCACCAAGACAGGGGCTAGAGGAAGCTTTCTTT
D: TRBD1
length: 14
V: TRBV18
size: -
J: TRBJ1-1

CDR3: CASSLSRGVYGYTF
DNA: TGTGCCAGCAGTTTATCCAGGGGCGTCTATGGCTACACCTTC
D: -
length: 14
V: TRBV28
size: -
J: TRBJ1-2

CDR3: CASSLTAGPDEQYF
DNA: TGCGCCAGCAGCTTGACCGCGGGACCAGATGAACAGTATTTT
D: -
length: 14
V: TRBV5-1
size: -
J: TRBJ2-3

CDR3: CASSPSRDNIYEQYF
DNA: TGTGCCAGCTCACCTAGTCGAGACAACATCTACGAGCAGTACTTC
D: -
length: 15
V: TRBV18
size: -
J: TRBJ2-7

CDR3: CASSLSAGGTQPQHF
DNA: TGTGCCAGCAGTTTATCGGCAGGGGGTACTCAGCCCCAGCATTTT
D: TRBD1
length: 15
V: TRBV27
size: few
J: TRBJ1-5

CDR3: CASSQESRFPYEQYF
DNA: TGCGCCAGCAGCCAAGAAAGTAGATTCCCCTACGAGCAGTACTTC
D: -
length: 15
V: TRBV4-3
size: few
J: TRBJ2-7

CDR3: CASSSHQGNYGYTF
DNA: TGTGCCAGTAGTAGTCACCAGGGTAACTATGGCTACACCTTC
D: -
length: 14
V: TRBV19
size: -
J: TRBJ1-2

CDR3: CASSYSNSWASGEQFF
DNA: TGTGCCAGCAGTTACTCGAATAGTTGGGCTAGCGGTGAGCAGTTCTTC
D: TRBD2
length: 16
V: TRBV6-5
size: -
J: TRBJ2-1

CDR3: CASSLASGRAYNEQFF
DNA: TGTGCCAGCAGCTTAGCGAGCGGGAGAGCCTACAATGAGCAGTTCTTC
D: TRBD2
length: 16
V: TRBV7-2
size: -
J: TRBJ2-1

CDR3: CASSFSGGLGNQPQHF
DNA: TGTGCCAGCAGTTTCTCCGGGGGGCTCGGCAATCAGCCCCAGCATTTT
D: -
length: 16
V: TRBV27
size: -
J: TRBJ1-5

CDR3: CASSPGSGPSYEQYF
DNA: TGTGCCAGCTCACCCGGAAGCGGGCCCAGTTACGAGCAGTACTTC
D: -
length: 15
V: TRBV18
size: few
J: TRBJ2-7

CDR3: CASRGPNYGYTF
DNA: TGTGCCTCCAGGGGACCTAACTATGGCTACACCTTC
D: -
length: 12
V: TRBV6-1
size: -
J: TRBJ1-2

CDR3: CAWSEQRINQPQHF
DNA: TGTGCCTGGAGTGAACAGAGAATCAATCAGCCCCAGCATTTT
D: -
length: 14
V: TRBV30
size: -
J: TRBJ1-5

CDR3: CASSLLAVNTGELFF
DNA: TGTGCCAGCAGTTTACTGGCGGTGAACACCGGGGAGCTGTTTTTT
D: -
length: 15
V: TRBV28
size: -
J: TRBJ2-2

CDR3: CATRAGSQDTGELFF
DNA: TGTGCCACCAGAGCGGGGTCCCAGGACACCGGGGAGCTGTTTTTT
D: TRBD2
length: 15
V: TRBV15
size: -
J: TRBJ2-2

CDR3: CASSLDAGVGTQYF
DNA: TGTGCCAGCAGCTTAGATGCAGGGGTAGGGACCCAGTACTTC
D: -
length: 14
V: TRBV11-2
size: -
J: TRBJ2-5

CDR3: CASSQEGVGWDTEAFF
DNA: TGCGCCAGCAGCCAAGAAGGAGTAGGTTGGGACACTGAAGCTTTCTTT
D: -
length: 16
V: TRBV4-1
size: -
J: TRBJ1-1

CDR3: CASSVTGVSYEQYF
DNA: TGTGCCAGTAGTGTCACAGGGGTATCCTACGAGCAGTACTTC
D: TRBD1
length: 14
V: TRBV19
size: once
J: TRBJ2-7

CDR3: CASSLSRQANNEKLFF
DNA: TGTGCCAGCAGTTTATCACGACAGGCCAATAATGAAAAACTGTTTTTT
D: -
length: 16
V: TRBV27
size: -
J: TRBJ1-4

CDR3: CASSSPEVTEAFF
DNA: TGTGCCAGCAGCTCGCCCGAGGTCACTGAAGCTTTCTTT
D: -
length: 13
V: TRBV5-4
size: few
J: TRBJ1-1

CDR3: CASSLYPGTGGLSDGQPQHF
DNA: TGTGCCAGCAGTCTTTACCCTGGGACAGGGGGATTGAGCGACGGACAGCCCCAGCATTTT
D: TRBD1
length: 20
V: TRBV2
size: -
J: TRBJ1-5

CDR3: CASSQDDSDGDTQYF
DNA: TGCGCCAGCAGCCAAGACGACTCCGACGGAGATACGCAGTATTTT
D: -
length: 15
V: TRBV4-1
size: -
J: TRBJ2-3

CDR3: CAISESAGGHNEQFF
DNA: TGTGCCATCAGTGAGTCTGCGGGGGGGCACAATGAGCAGTTCTTC
D: TRBD2
length: 15
V: TRBV10-3
size: -
J: TRBJ2-1

CDR3: CAWSYVHGYTF
DNA: TGTGCCTGGAGCTACGTACATGGCTACACCTTC
D: -
length: 11
V: TRBV30
size: few
J: TRBJ1-2

CDR3: CASRGQGGDTQYF
DNA: TGTGCCAGCAGGGGACAGGGAGGAGATACGCAGTATTTT
D: TRBD1
length: 13
V: TRBV7-9
size: -
J: TRBJ2-3

CDR3: CASARGAYTEAFF
DNA: TGTGCCAGCGCACGGGGGGCGTACACTGAAGCTTTCTTT
D: -
length: 13
V: TRBV2
size: -
J: TRBJ1-1

CDR3: CASRAWEARPLHF
DNA: TGTGCCAGCAGGGCCTGGGAGGCGCGTCCCCTCCACTTT
D: -
length: 13
V: TRBV27
size: -
J: TRBJ1-6

CDR3: CASSIRQVPYEQYF
DNA: TGTGCCAGCAGTATCCGACAGGTCCCCTACGAGCAGTACTTC
D: -
length: 14
V: TRBV27
size: -
J: TRBJ2-7

CDR3: CSARREKLFF
DNA: TGCAGTGCTCGCCGGGAAAAACTGTTTTTT
D: -
length: 10
V: TRBV20-1
size: -
J: TRBJ1-4

CDR3: CASSILGQGSDTQYF
DNA: TGTGCCAGTAGTATACTCGGACAGGGCTCCGATACGCAGTATTTT
D: TRBD1
length: 15
V: TRBV19
size: -
J: TRBJ2-3

CDR3: CASSLRSGGVAKNIQYF
DNA: TGTGCCAGCAGCTTAAGGTCTGGGGGGGTAGCCAAAAACATTCAGTACTTC
D: TRBD2
length: 17
V: TRBV11-2
size: once
J: TRBJ2-4

CDR3: CASSFAGATGELFF
DNA: TGTGCCAGCAGTTTCGCGGGAGCCACCGGGGAGCTGTTTTTT
D: TRBD2
length: 14
V: TRBV28
size: -
J: TRBJ2-2

CDR3: CASSSTTSVVGELFF
DNA: TGTGCCAGCAGTTCCACGACTAGCGTAGTCGGGGAGCTGTTTTTT
D: TRBD2
length: 15
V: TRBV6-5
size: -
J: TRBJ2-2

CDR3: CAIQGVAGETQYF
DNA: TGTGCCATCCAGGGCGTGGCGGGGGAGACCCAGTACTTC
D: -
length: 13
V: TRBV10-3
size: -
J: TRBJ2-5

CDR3: CASSLAVTGSGNTIYF
DNA: TGCGCCAGCAGCTTGGCCGTGACAGGGAGCGGAAACACCATATATTTT
D: TRBD1
length: 16
V: TRBV5-1
size: -
J: TRBJ1-3

CDR3: CASSLGREGGEQYF
DNA: TGTGCCAGCAGCTTAGGGCGGGAGGGGGGCGAGCAGTACTTC
D: TRBD2
length: 14
V: TRBV11-3
size: -
J: TRBJ2-7

CDR3: CASTNPLLLRRDYNEQFF
DNA: TGTGCCAGCACCAATCCACTTCTTTTGCGCAGGGACTACAATGAGCAGTTCTTC
D: -
length: 18
V: TRBV5-8
size: -
J: TRBJ2-1